This TCR beta chain was recorded in a study of cytomegalovirus exposure and HLA in healthy donors. About this clone itself: Its target is not known.

A multiplex PCR was run with 60 Vbeta primers and 13 Jbeta primers. Assay: immunoSEQ multiplex PCR; the TCRdb copy retains only in-frame clones and omits some. The table lists about 120,000 clones, 77% of them singletons. Findings and caveats of the study: Later work found most CMV-associated TCR beta chains apparently HLA-restricted. Diagnosis of cytomegalovirus status made by the classifier reportedly showed high specificity and sensitivity. Later analysis showed TCR association rates varying by HLA locus, highest for DRB1 and lowest for HLA-C.

Material: PBMCs. The TCR sequence derives from a man in his forties or fifties in good health and CMV-seropositive.

The CDR3 loop reads CASSPRGEKEKLFF. In DNA, the CDR3 is TGTGCCAGCAGCCCCAGGGGGGAGAAGGAAAAACTGTTTTTT. The genes are TRBV7-9 and TRBJ1-4, with 7 bases that match TRBD1. Germline CDR1 reads SEHNR; CDR2 reads FQNEAQ (reference sequence). The CDR3 covers 14 residues. Unmatched junction bases numbered 8, after V lost 5 bases and J lost 8 bases. Supplemented by reference TRBV7-9 and TRBJ1-4, the full variable domain reads DTGVSQNPRHKITKRGQNVTFRCDPISEHNRLYWYRQTLGQGPEFLTYFQNEAQLEKSRLLSDRFSAERPKGSFSTLEIQRTEQGDSAMYLCASSPRGEKEKLFFGSGTQLSVL.